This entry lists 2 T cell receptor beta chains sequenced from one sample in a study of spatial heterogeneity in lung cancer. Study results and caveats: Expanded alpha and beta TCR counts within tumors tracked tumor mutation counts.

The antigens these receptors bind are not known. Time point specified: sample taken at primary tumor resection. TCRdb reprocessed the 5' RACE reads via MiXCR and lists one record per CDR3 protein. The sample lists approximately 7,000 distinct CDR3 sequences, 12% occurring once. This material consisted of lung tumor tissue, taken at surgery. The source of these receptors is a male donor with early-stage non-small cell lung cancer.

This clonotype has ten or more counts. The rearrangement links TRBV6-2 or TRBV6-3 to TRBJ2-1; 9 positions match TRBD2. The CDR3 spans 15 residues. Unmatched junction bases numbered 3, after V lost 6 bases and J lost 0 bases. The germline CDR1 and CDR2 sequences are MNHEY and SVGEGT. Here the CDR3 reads CASRSSGSSYNEQFF. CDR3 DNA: TGTGCCAGCAGAAGTAGCGGGAGCTCCTACAATGAGCAGTTCTTC.

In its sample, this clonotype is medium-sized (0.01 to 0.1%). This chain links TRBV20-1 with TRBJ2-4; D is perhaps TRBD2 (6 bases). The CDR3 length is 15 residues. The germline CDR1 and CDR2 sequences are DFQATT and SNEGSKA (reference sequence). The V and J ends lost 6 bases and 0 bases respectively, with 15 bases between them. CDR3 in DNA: TGCAGTGCGGGGGAGGTAGTTGGAGCCAAAAACATTCAGTACTTC. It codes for CSAGEVVGAKNIQYF.